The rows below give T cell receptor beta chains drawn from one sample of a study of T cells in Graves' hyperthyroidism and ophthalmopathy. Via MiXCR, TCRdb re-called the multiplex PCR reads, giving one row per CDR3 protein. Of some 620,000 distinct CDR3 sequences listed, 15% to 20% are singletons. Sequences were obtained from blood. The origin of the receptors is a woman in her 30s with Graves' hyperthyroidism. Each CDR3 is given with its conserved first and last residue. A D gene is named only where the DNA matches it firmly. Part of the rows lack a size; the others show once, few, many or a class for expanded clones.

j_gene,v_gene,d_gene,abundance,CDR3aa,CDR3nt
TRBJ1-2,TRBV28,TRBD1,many,CASSSGQGVRDYGYTF,TGTGCCAGCAGTTCGGGACAGGGGGTTCGGGACTATGGCTACACCTTC
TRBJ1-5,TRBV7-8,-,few,CASSYGTVSNQPQHF,TGTGCCAGCAGCTACGGGACGGTGAGCAATCAGCCCCAGCATTTT
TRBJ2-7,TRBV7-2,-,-,CASSSNQVEVQYF,TGTGCCAGCAGCTCCAACCAAGTTGAGGTGCAGTACTTC
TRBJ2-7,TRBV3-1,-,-,CASMGTPYEQYF,TGTGCCAGCATGGGGACCCCCTACGAGCAGTACTTC
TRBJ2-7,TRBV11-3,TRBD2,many,CASSLSASGSTPYEQYF,TGTGCCAGCAGCTTAAGTGCTAGCGGAAGCACGCCCTACGAGCAGTACTTC
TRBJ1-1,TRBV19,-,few,CASSGNLNTEAFF,TGTGCCAGTAGTGGCAACTTGAACACTGAAGCTTTCTTT
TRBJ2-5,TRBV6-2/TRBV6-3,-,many,CAGRRQTQETQYF,TGTGCCGGTAGACGACAGACACAAGAGACCCAGTACTTC
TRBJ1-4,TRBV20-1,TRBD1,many,CSAGQGGDEKLFF,TGCAGTGCCGGACAGGGGGGCGATGAAAAACTGTTTTTT
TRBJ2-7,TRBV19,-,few,CASSIHQGPGEQYF,TGTGCCAGTAGTATACACCAGGGGCCGGGCGAGCAGTACTTC
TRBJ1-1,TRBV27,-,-,CASSLQMGVNTEAFF,TGTGCCAGCAGTTTACAGATGGGGGTGAACACTGAAGCTTTCTTT